This note documents a single TCR beta chain sequence. The antigen is not known. The entry originates in a study of shared clonotypes between healthy human individuals. Study-level background: Aged 18 to 49, the donors were a couple of women and a few men. Each donor's CD8 memory used one plate, CD8 naive two, each CD4 subset three. Study-level points and caveats: A few donors had about 5.1% of their naive CD4 clonotypes in common. Naive subsets, compared against memory subsets, generally had larger estimated richness values.

Trimming at V came to 2 bases and at J to 3 bases, leaving 9 bases not matched to a gene. The germline V gene encodes CDR1 MDHEN and CDR2 SYDVKM. This CDR3 has 16 residues. Some clones are missing from TCRdb's copy, which holds only in-frame ones; the method was immunoSEQ multiplex PCR. The sample consists of about 2 million clones, around 96% of them appearing once. It was CD45RO-negative cells, positively selected for CCR7, that made up naive CD8 cells, with terminally differentiated effector memory CD45RA+ cells excluded. The clonotype comes from a man between 18 and 29 years old in good health. The genes are TRBV28 and TRBJ1-2, with 7 bases lining up with TRBD1. Sequenced material: naive CD8+ T cells sorted from blood. The CDR3 protein is CASSLQTLQGHYGYTF. CDR3 bases: TGTGCCAGCAGTTTACAGACCTTACAGGGGCACTATGGCTACACCTTC.